These 10 T cell receptor beta chains originate from one sample sequenced in a study of PD-L1 blockade in urothelial cancer. The repertoire was sequenced with immunoSEQ multiplex PCR; TCRdb's copy has only in-frame clones and lacks some. The sample has 30,000 to 40,000 clones; roughly 92% are singletons. Described time point: pretreatment peripheral blood. The sequences come from PBMCs, collected around atezolizumab (anti-PD-L1) treatment. The origin of the receptors is a woman in her sixties with urothelial cancer.

The V and J genes are TRBV5-6 and TRBJ1-5; D unresolved. This CDR3 has 13 residues. CDR1 is SGHDT, CDR2 YYEEEE, per germline. Trimming shortened V by 1 base and J by 5 bases, and 7 bases separated the two germline ends. As DNA, the CDR3 is TGTGCCAGCAGCTTGTCGAGTTATCAGCCCCAGCATTTT. It translates to CASSLSSYQPQHF.

The V and J genes are TRBV18 and TRBJ2-7; TRBD1 matches 9 bases. The CDR3 loop spans 13 amino acids. Germline assignment: CDR1 KGHSH and CDR2 LQKENI. Trimming cost V 9 bases and J 4 bases; bases outside gene matches: 7. In nucleotides, the CDR3 is TGTGCCAGTACGGGACAGGGAACTTACGAGCAGTACTTC. Its protein is CASTGQGTYEQYF. Full variable domain (remainder filled in from reference TRBV18 and TRBJ2-7): NAGVMQNPRHLVRRRGQEARLRCSPMKGHSHVYWYRQLPEEGLKFMVYLQKENIIDESGMPKERFSAEFPKEGPSILRIQQVVRGDSAAYFCASTGQGTYEQYFGPGTRLTVT.

V gene TRBV18 combines with J gene TRBJ1-5; 7 bases match TRBD1. V was pared by 2 bases and J by 6 bases, with 10 bases of the junction left unmatched. The CDR3 runs 16 residues. Germline CDR1 and CDR2: KGHSH and LQKENI. The CDR3 sequence is CASSPRSGGNGQPQHF. The CDR3, as DNA: TGTGCCAGCTCACCAAGGTCAGGGGGAAATGGTCAGCCCCAGCATTTT.

The chain joins TRBV7-2 to TRBJ2-1; 10 bases fit TRBD2. J lost 12 bases, V lost 1 base, and 9 bases had no gene match. This CDR3 contains 15 residues. Germline V CDR1 and CDR2: SGHTA, FQGNSA. The CDR3 protein is CASSLGGLAGVVQFF. The CDR3 DNA follows: TGTGCCAGCAGCTTAGGGGGTCTAGCGGGAGTCGTGCAGTTCTTC. The full variable domain, in which reference TRBV7-2 and TRBJ2-1 provide the parts outside the CDR3, is GAGVSQSPSNKVTEKGKDVELRCDPISGHTALYWYRQSLGQGLEFLIYFQGNSAPDKSGLPSDRFSAERTGGSVSTLTIQRTQQEDSAVYLCASSLGGLAGVVQFFGPGTRLTVL.

The CDR3 here is CASSDRDRVPYF. CDR3 nucleotide sequence: TGTGCCAGCAGTGACCGGGACAGGGTTCCGTACTTC. The chain has TRBV27 and TRBJ2-7; 9 bases agree with TRBD1. Germline V gives CDR1 MNHEY, CDR2 SMNVEV (reference sequence). The trim removed 5 bases at V and 12 bases at J, leaving 8 bases unmatched. The CDR3 totals 12 residues.

The genes are TRBV19 and TRBJ2-1; tentative D call: TRBD2 (6 bases). From germline, CDR1 is LNHDA and CDR2 SQIVND (reference sequence). The length of the CDR3 is 16 residues. Trimming took 8 bases from V and 3 from J, leaving 20 bases between them. The CDR3 nucleotides read TGTGCCAGTGCTTCCACTTCAGCGGGCCTCTACAATGAGCAGTTCTTC. This gives the protein CASASTSAGLYNEQFF.

The chain recombines TRBV6-6 with TRBJ1-2, with no clear D. The CDR3 extends over 11 amino acids. Germline V gene sequence: CDR1 MNHNY, CDR2 SVGAGI (reference sequence). The V end lost 6 bases, the J end lost 8 bases, and 10 bases lay between the germline ends. The chain's CDR3 is CASSPGAGYTF. Written as DNA, the CDR3 is TGTGCCAGCAGCCCGGGTGCGGGCTACACCTTC.

The chain uses TRBV7-6 and TRBJ1-2, with D perhaps matching TRBD1 (6 bases). Germline V gives CDR1 SGHVS, CDR2 FNYEAQ. Trimming cost V 0 bases and J 8 bases, with 19 bases left between them. The CDR3 runs 16 residues. CDR3 in DNA: TGTGCCAGCAGCTTAGCGAGGGGTACGGGGGGCGAGGGCTACACCTTC. This translates into CASSLARGTGGEGYTF.

V gene TRBV5-1 combines with J gene TRBJ2-1; 12 nucleotides align to TRBD2. CDR1 SGHRS and CDR2 YFSETQ come from the germline V gene. The V gene end was trimmed by 4 bases and the J gene end by 4 bases; junction bases not matched to a gene: 9. This CDR3 contains 17 residues. The CDR3 DNA reads as TGCGCCAGCAGCCACCAGGTGACTAGCGGGAGTTACAATGAGCAGTTCTTC. It is translated as CASSHQVTSGSYNEQFF.

The chain joins TRBV28 to TRBJ2-7; 8 bases are shared with TRBD2. V gave up 1 base and J gave up 3 bases; unmatched junction bases: 11. The CDR3 covers 17 residues. The V gene's germline CDR1 is MDHEN and CDR2 SYDVKM. CDR3 loop: CASSLSLGSGRNYEQYF. In nucleotides, the CDR3 is TGTGCCAGCAGTTTATCCCTGGGGAGCGGGAGAAACTACGAGCAGTACTTC.